One sample yielded the 7 T cell receptor beta chains listed below, sequenced in a study of T-cell memory formation after mild COVID-19. TCRdb recomputed calls from the 5' RACE reads with MiXCR, one row per CDR3 protein. This sample has about half a million distinct CDR3 sequences; roughly 18% occur once, and the top ten carry approximately 13%. The sample taken for sequencing was PBMCs or a T cell subset sorted from them (not recorded which). The receptors originated from an adult woman who had mild COVID-19 (a few samples of this study predate the infection). Cell type and time point are not known.

This clonotype was seen a handful of times. The chain has TRBV2 and TRBJ2-7; D is unclear. Germline lookup yields CDR1 SNHLY and CDR2 FYNNEI. This CDR3 region has 15 residues. Trimming left V 8 bases short and J 0 bases short, with 17 bases between. The CDR3 coding sequence is TGTGCCAGCCAGTTTGTAGAAAGGACCTCCTACGAGCAGTACTTC. It specifies CASQFVERTSYEQYF.

In this sample, this clonotype turned up a few times. J is TRBJ2-7 and V is TRBV27; 8 bases fit TRBD1. From germline, CDR1 is MNHEY and CDR2 SMNVEV (reference sequence). The CDR3 is 13 amino acids. Trimming at V came to 3 bases and at J to 7 bases, leaving 5 bases not matched to a gene. CDR3 sequence reads: CASSLYRGFEQYF. Written as DNA, the CDR3 is TGTGCCAGCAGTTTGTACAGGGGGTTTGAGCAGTACTTC.

In this sample, this clonotype turned up a few times. The CDR3 DNA sequence: TGTGCCAGCAGCTCGGGGTTGGAGGGGACCCAGTACTTC. It translates to CASSSGLEGTQYF. The chain employs TRBV7-2 and TRBJ2-5, with D possibly matching TRBD2 (6 bases). V dropped 4 bases and J dropped 7 bases, with 13 bases sitting between them. CDR1 and CDR2 (germline): SGHTA, FQGNSA. CDR3 length: 13 amino acids.

This clonotype was counted ten times or more. This chain links TRBV5-1 with TRBJ2-1; 9 bases are a match to TRBD1. CDR1 and CDR2 from the germline V gene are SGHRS and YFSETQ. This CDR3 is built from 15 residues. Unmatched junction bases numbered 9, after V lost 5 bases and J lost 6 bases. As DNA, the CDR3 is TGCGCCAGCAGTAGCAGGACAGGGGTTGCCAATGAGCAGTTCTTC. Translation gives CASSSRTGVANEQFF.

The rearrangement uses TRBV5-5 and TRBJ2-5; D call uncertain. Trimming removed 4 bases at V and 5 bases at J, with 21 bases between. The CDR3 runs 16 residues. Germline CDR1 is SGHKS and CDR2 is YYEKEE (reference sequence). CDR3 coding DNA: TGTGCCAGCAGCGGAGAGGTGGCGCGAGGTGTGGAGACCCAGTACTTC. Encoded protein: CASSGEVARGVETQYF.

This clonotype was recorded a few times. The rearrangement uses TRBV5-1 and TRBJ2-7, with TRBD2 matching 10 bases. V lost 4 bases to trimming and J lost 3 bases; unmatched junction nucleotides: 10. The V gene's germline CDR1 is SGHRS and CDR2 YFSETQ. This CDR3 has 16 residues. The CDR3 sequence is CASSLGGTSGNYEQYF. The DNA of the CDR3 is TGCGCCAGCAGCCTGGGCGGTACTAGCGGGAACTACGAGCAGTACTTC. The variable domain in full, completed from reference TRBV5-1 and TRBJ2-7, reads KAGVTQTPRYLIKTRGQQVTLSCSPISGHRSVSWYQQTPGQGLQFLFEYFSETQRNKGNFPGRFSGRQFSNSRSEMNVSTLELGDSALYLCASSLGGTSGNYEQYFGPGTRLTVT.

This clonotype was seen only a few times. V and J are TRBV5-1 and TRBJ1-4; 7 bases map to TRBD1. Looked up from germline, CDR1 is SGHRS and CDR2 is YFSETQ. J gave up 7 bases and V 4 bases, and 10 bases lay outside the gene matches. There are 15 residues in the CDR3. CDR3 sequence: CASSVGGRGGEKLFF. CDR3 nucleotides: TGCGCCAGCAGCGTTGGTGGCAGGGGGGGTGAAAAACTGTTTTTT.